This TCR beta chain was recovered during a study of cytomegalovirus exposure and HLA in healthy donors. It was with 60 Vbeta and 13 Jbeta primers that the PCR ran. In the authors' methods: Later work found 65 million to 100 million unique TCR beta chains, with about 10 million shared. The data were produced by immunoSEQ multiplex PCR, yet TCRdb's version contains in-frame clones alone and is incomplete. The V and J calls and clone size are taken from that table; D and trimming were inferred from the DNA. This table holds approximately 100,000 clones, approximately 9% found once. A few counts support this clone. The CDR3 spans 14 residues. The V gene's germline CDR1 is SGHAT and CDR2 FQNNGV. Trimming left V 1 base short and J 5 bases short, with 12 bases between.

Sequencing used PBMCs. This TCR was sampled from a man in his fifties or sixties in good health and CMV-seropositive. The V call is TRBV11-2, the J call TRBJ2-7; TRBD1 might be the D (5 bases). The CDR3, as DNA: TGTGCCAGCAGCTTAGGGGGCGTCGTCGACGAGCAGTACTTC. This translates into CASSLGGVVDEQYF. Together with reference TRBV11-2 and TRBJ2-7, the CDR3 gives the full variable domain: EAGVAQSPRYKIIEKRQSVAFWCNPISGHATLYWYQQILGQGPKLLIQFQNNGVVDDSQLPKDRFSAERLKGVDSTLKIQPAKLEDSAVYLCASSLGGVVDEQYFGPGTRLTVT.